Listed below are T cell receptor beta chains from one sample, sequenced in a study of blood T cell repertoires in COVID-19. Libraries were prepared by immunoSEQ multiplex PCR; TCRdb keeps only in-frame clonotypes and omits some of them. Of roughly 320,000 clones in the sample, 85% to 90% were seen once. Material for sequencing was PBMCs or T cells enriched from blood (not recorded which). All receptors come from a man between 25 and 39 years old who had recovered from COVID-19. Both conserved end residues are trimmed from each CDR3. The D gene is left open where the match is weak. The size entry is marked missing in some rows and otherwise reads once, few, many or a size class.

CDR3aa	v_gene	abundance	d_gene	j_gene
ASSWSGSSYNEQF	TRBV11-3	-	-	TRBJ2-1
AHSWGQLAYNEQF	TRBV28	-	TRBD1	TRBJ2-1
ASSQGTSGNVGNEQF	TRBV3-1/TRBV3-2	-	TRBD2	TRBJ2-1
ASSHRPRTAPQNTEAF	TRBV21-1	-	-	TRBJ1-1
ASSPSRLAPSSYEQY	TRBV7-2	-	TRBD2	TRBJ2-7
ASRGQGLQPQH	TRBV2	-	-	TRBJ1-5
ASSLEDRLAGGYYEQY	TRBV7-2	-	TRBD2	TRBJ2-7
ASSLPGTGRTEAF	TRBV6-5	-	TRBD1	TRBJ1-1
ASSTDSNQPQH	TRBV2	-	-	TRBJ1-5
ASSGVQGRAEAF	TRBV5-1	-	-	TRBJ1-1
ASSLYRGGEQY	TRBV5-1	-	TRBD1	TRBJ2-7
ASSFSRGEGSTEAF	TRBV7-9	-	-	TRBJ1-1
ASSRGQGNEKLF	TRBV27	-	-	TRBJ1-4
ASSEPGGRLMGTGELF	TRBV2	-	TRBD2	TRBJ2-2
ASSQERQGAGSPLH	TRBV4-2	-	TRBD1	TRBJ1-6
ASSRPPGTEAF	TRBV7-9	-	-	TRBJ1-1
ASSDSIDSLSSYNEQF	TRBV6-4	-	-	TRBJ2-1
ASSLGTSGRGEQY	TRBV27	few	TRBD2	TRBJ2-7
ATTTGNSGNTIY	TRBV6-5	-	TRBD1	TRBJ1-3
ASSLSYRTNYGYT	TRBV5-8	-	-	TRBJ1-2
ASSFSVAGDNEQF	TRBV7-9	-	TRBD2	TRBJ2-1
ASSLRLGELF	TRBV7-9	-	-	TRBJ2-2
ASSQASGTGTPYEQY	TRBV4-1	-	TRBD1	TRBJ2-7
ASSQAASSYEQY	TRBV4-2	-	-	TRBJ2-7
ASSLTSHSTDTQY	TRBV6-5	-	-	TRBJ2-3